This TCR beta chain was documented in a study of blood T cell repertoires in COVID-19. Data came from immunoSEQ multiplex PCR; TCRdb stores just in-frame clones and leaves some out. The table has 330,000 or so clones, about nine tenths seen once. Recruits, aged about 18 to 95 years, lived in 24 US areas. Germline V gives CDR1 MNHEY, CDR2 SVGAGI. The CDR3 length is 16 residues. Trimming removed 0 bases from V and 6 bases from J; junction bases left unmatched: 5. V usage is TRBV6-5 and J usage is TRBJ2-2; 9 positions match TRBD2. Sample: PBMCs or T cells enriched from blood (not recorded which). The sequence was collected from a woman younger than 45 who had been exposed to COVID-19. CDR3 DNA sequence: TGTGCCAGCAGTTACTCTAAGCGGGAGGATGCCGGGGAGCTGTTTTTT. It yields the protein CASSYSKREDAGELFF.